This T cell receptor (beta chain) was recovered during a study of cytomegalovirus exposure and HLA in healthy donors. Study-level results: What a later analysis reportedly showed was that an Asian-associated ancestry cluster had fewer N-insertions than the 666-donor mean.

Details on this clone: The antigen remains unidentified.

With 60 Vbeta and 13 Jbeta primers, the PCR was carried out. The protocol was immunoSEQ multiplex PCR, while the TCRdb copy is restricted to in-frame clones and leaves out a portion. The table includes around 190,000 clones, roughly 80% detected once. Input material: PBMCs. The TCR sequence derives from a woman under 30 in good health and CMV-seronegative.

The CDR3: CASSPPLAGSTDTQYF. The CDR3, as DNA: TGTGCCAGCAGTCCCCCCCTAGCGGGGAGCACAGATACGCAGTATTTT. The genes are TRBV27 and TRBJ2-3, with 9 nucleotides matching TRBD2. CDR1 and CDR2 from the germline V gene are MNHEY and SMNVEV (reference sequence). The CDR3 sequence is 16 residues long. V shed 5 bases, J shed 0 bases, and the junction held 6 bases outside the gene matches.